Described below is a single TCR beta chain sequence and its context. Its antigen specificity is not known. The input lacks base qualities; no much larger clone sits a single base away. Libraries were constructed by PCR. The sample was run on an Illumina HiSeq 2500. To reduce PCR and sequencing biases, unique molecular identifiers were built into the TCR beta cDNA libraries. Every 1 to 10 million input T cells yielded roughly 500,000 cDNA molecules, meaning each molecule approximated one T cell. The patient libraries were prepared and sequenced with the same protocol used for the earlier healthy control dataset. Samples belonging to the same batch were prepared together, multiplexed and sequenced on a shared HiSeq lane. Under the source paper's analysis protocol: Raw barcoded reads were processed with MIGEC, discarding single-read molecular identifier groups before consensus assembly and CDR3 extraction. Clonotype tables were post-analysed with VDJtools, and diversity was normalized by down-sampling all datasets to the smallest sample size. In repertoire overlap clustering, CDR3 amino acid sequences, but not nucleotide sequences, were matched to correct batch-related cross-sample contamination. TCRdb trimmed public reads at Q25 via fastp, called clones via MiXCR and kept in-frame beta chains. Rows with one shared CDR3 protein collapse into an entry with the most common genes and DNA. These V and J calls derive from TCRdb rather than the authors' analysis. Counted in this sample were approximately 630,000 distinct CDR3 sequences; around 64% of them appeared once. About 11% of the sample rests with the top ten.

Based on the germline V gene, the CDR1 and CDR2 sequences are SQVTM and ANQGSEA. Relative to germline, V is missing 7 bases and J is missing 11 bases, with 13 bases of the junction outside any gene match. From the cysteine up to the phenylalanine, the CDR3 has a length of 12 residues. Of the read, only the CDR3 DNA is kept; its 36 bases are in frame from base 1. To demonstrate the VDJtools post-analysis software, the study profiled TCR beta repertoires from the peripheral blood of 13 young patients with multiple sclerosis. The multiple sclerosis patients were children and adolescents ranging in age from 6 to 15 years. This specimen comes from a study of post-analysis software for immune sequencing data (dated by TCRdb to 2014 to 2015). In terms of the full investigation: The recorded disease courses included relapsing-remitting, secondary progressive and progressive-relapsing multiple sclerosis, and some patients had no subtype annotation. The patient repertoires were set against around ten previously published healthy control repertoires from donors whose ages ranged from about 6 to 25 years. A subset of samples was prepared in parallel using single-end sample barcoding, then pooled and co-amplified after Illumina adapter ligation. The paper's findings and limits, for the study overall: Patients showed significantly higher frequencies than controls for about five TRBV segments, among them TRBV5-6, TRBV5-1 and TRBV20-1. The multiple sclerosis patient group was slightly younger than the control group. Strong co-clustering of samples prepared in the same batch was shown by direct clustering with F measure, prompting a batch-effect correction. Multiple sclerosis patients had significantly lower normalized Chao1 diversity than controls, a result that suggests substantial peripheral T-cell clonal expansion.

The chain joins TRBV29-1 to TRBJ2-5, with 7 middle bases fitting TRBD1. This TCR came from a girl aged 2-10 years with multiple sclerosis. The sequencing sample was made of blood. The nucleotide sequence is given as TGCAGCGCAACAGGGGTCGATGCTCGGCAGTACTTC. It codes for CSATGVDARQYF.